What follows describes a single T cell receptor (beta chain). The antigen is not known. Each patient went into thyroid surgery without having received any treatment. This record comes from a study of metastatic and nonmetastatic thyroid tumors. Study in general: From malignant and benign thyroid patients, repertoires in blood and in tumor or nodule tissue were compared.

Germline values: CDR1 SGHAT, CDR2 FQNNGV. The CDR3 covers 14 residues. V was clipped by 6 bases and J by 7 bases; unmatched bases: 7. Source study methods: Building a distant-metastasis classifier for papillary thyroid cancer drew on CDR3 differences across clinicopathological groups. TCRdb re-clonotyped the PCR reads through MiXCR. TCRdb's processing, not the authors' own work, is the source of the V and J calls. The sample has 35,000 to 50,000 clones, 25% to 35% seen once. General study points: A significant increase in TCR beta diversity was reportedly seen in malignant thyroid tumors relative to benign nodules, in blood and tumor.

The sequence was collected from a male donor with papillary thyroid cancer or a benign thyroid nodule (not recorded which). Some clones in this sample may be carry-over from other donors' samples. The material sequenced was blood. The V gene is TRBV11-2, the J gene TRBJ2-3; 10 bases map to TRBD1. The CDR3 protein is CASRTGTGANTQYF. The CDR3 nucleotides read TGTGCCAGCAGAACCGGGACAGGGGCCAATACGCAGTATTTT.